This T cell receptor beta chain was sequenced for a study of blood T cell repertoires in COVID-19. Libraries were prepared by immunoSEQ multiplex PCR; TCRdb keeps only in-frame clonotypes and omits some of them. The sample lists about 230,000 clones, about four fifths occurring once. V lost 4 bases, J lost 5 bases, and 17 bases lay in between. The CDR3 has 15 residues. Germline V gene lookup returns CDR1 SGHNT and CDR2 YENEEA. The rearrangement links TRBV11-3 to TRBJ2-5, with D maybe TRBD1 (6 bases). The sequence was collected from a man aged 35 to 55 with active or convalescent COVID-19. Sequencing was done on a sample of peripheral blood. For the CDR3, the DNA is TGTGCCAGCAGCTCATATTTCCGGGACATTGAGACCCAGTACTTC. The encoded protein is CASSSYFRDIETQYF.